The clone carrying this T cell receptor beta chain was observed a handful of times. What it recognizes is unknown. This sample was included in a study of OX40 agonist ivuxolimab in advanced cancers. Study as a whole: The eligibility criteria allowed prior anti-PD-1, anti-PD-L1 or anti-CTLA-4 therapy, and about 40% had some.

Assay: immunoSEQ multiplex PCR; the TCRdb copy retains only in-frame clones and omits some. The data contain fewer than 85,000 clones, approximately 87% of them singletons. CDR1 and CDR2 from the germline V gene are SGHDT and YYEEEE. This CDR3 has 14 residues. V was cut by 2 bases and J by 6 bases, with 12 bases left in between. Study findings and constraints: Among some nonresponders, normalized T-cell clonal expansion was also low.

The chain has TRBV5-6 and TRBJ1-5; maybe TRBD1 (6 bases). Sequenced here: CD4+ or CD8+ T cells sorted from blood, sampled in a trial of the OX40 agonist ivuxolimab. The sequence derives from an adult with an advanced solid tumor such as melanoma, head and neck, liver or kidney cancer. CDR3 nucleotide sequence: TGTGCCAGCAGCTTTACGGGGGCAGGTCAGCCCCAGCATTTT. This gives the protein CASSFTGAGQPQHF.